This T cell receptor (beta chain) was documented in a study of CD8 T cells in Susac syndrome. In the study overall: When their blood was taken, the Susac syndrome patients had either not yet had any therapy, were taking corticosteroids, or were taking intravenous immunoglobulin alone.

It was with random hexamers that roughly 0.5 to 1 ug RNA was reverse transcribed. TCR beta CDR3 was amplified by immunoSEQ multiplex PCR. This amplification extended across 54 Vbeta and 13 Jbeta segments. TCRdb reprocessed the immunoSEQ multiplex PCR reads via MiXCR and lists one record per CDR3 protein. The data show around 100,000 distinct CDR3 sequences, nearly 97% seen once. The authors negatively isolated CD8+ and CD4+ T cells and FACS-enriched TEMRA cells. CDR1 is MGHRA and CDR2 is YSYEKL in the germline V gene. The CDR3 has 14 amino acids. V trimming: 4 bases; J trimming: 7 bases; junction bases outside the gene matches: 6.

The sample consisted of CD8+ T cells from PBMCs. The receptor's source is a human donor with Susac syndrome. The V gene is TRBV4-1, the J gene TRBJ2-2; 7 bases match TRBD2. The CDR3 spells CASSRVGGSGELFF. In DNA, the CDR3 is TGCGCCAGCAGCCGCGTGGGCGGGAGCGGGGAGCTGTTTTTT.